This T cell receptor (beta chain) was recovered during a study of blood T cells in healthy people across ages. Study-wide results and limits: Because sorting was not performed, PBMCs prevented conclusive naive versus antigen-experienced comparison.

Concerning this clonotype itself: No antigen is known for it.

Next came a second PCR, run for about 6 to 11 cycles, which used a sample-barcoded 5' primer along with a J-beta primer mix. TCRdb reprocessed the 5' RACE reads with MiXCR, giving one entry per CDR3 protein. The sample includes 270,000 or so distinct CDR3 sequences, around 30% of them seen just once. The TCR was taken from an older woman in good health. Sequencing used blood.

CDR3 amino acids: CASGLGTGGAGETQYF. In DNA form, the CDR3 reads TGTGCTAGTGGACTGGGGACAGGGGGCGCCGGGGAGACCCAGTACTTC. The gene calls are TRBV12-5 and TRBJ2-5, with 12 bases aligning to TRBD1. Trimming took 6 bases from V and 5 from J; bases not matched to a gene: 10. Germline CDR1 reads LGHNT; CDR2 reads FRNRAP. The CDR3 has 16 amino acids.